The rows below give T cell receptor beta chains drawn from one sample of a study of cytomegalovirus exposure and HLA in healthy donors. The repertoire was sequenced with immunoSEQ multiplex PCR; TCRdb's copy has only in-frame clones and lacks some. The table shows about 240,000 clones, with approximately 87% occurring only once. Sequenced material: PBMCs. These receptors were collected from a man between 18 and 29 years old in good health and CMV-seronegative. CDR3s include the opening cysteine and the closing phenylalanine or tryptophan. The D gene is left open where the match is weak. Size values are once, few and many counts, or a class for expanded clones, and some rows have none.

j_call d_call v_call clone_size cdr3_aa cdr3_nt
TRBJ1-3 TRBD1 TRBV18 few CASSTGVDTIYF TGTGCCAGCTCGACAGGGGTGGACACCATATATTTT
TRBJ1-2 . TRBV7-9 . CASSFGEGYGYTF TGTGCCAGCAGCTTTGGGGAGGGCTATGGCTACACCTTC
TRBJ2-3 TRBD2 TRBV4-1 . CASSQDFLAGGPGNTQYF TGCGCCAGCAGCCAAGATTTTCTAGCGGGGGGGCCAGGGAATACGCAGTATTTT
TRBJ1-6 . TRBV7-3 once CASSLLGGRNSPLHF TGTGCCAGCAGCTTATTGGGAGGAAGGAATTCACCCCTCCACTTT
TRBJ2-7 TRBD2 TRBV5-4 . CASSLVLAGGVYEQYF TGTGCCAGCAGCTTGGTACTAGCGGGAGGGGTGTACGAGCAGTACTTC
TRBJ1-3 TRBD1 TRBV29-1 . CSVTRGLGNTIYF TGCAGCGTCACCAGGGGGCTTGGAAACACCATATATTTT
TRBJ2-5 . TRBV2 . CASREGLETQYF TGTGCCAGCAGGGAGGGTTTAGAGACCCAGTACTTC
TRBJ2-1 . TRBV29-1 . CSVVAEAHSYNEQFF TGCAGCGTTGTAGCTGAGGCACACTCCTACAATGAGCAGTTCTTC
TRBJ2-2 TRBD1 TRBV27 . CASSLSGPGQGGTGELFF TGTGCCAGCAGTTTATCGGGACCGGGACAGGGAGGCACCGGGGAGCTGTTTTTT
TRBJ1-1 TRBD1 TRBV28 . CASRPGTVNTEAFF TGTGCCAGCAGGCCCGGGACAGTGAACACTGAAGCTTTCTTT
TRBJ1-5 TRBD1 TRBV28 . CASSSGTGHQPQHF TGTGCCAGCAGTTCGGGGACAGGGCATCAGCCCCAGCATTTT
TRBJ1-2 . TRBV6-6 . CASRSGFYGYTF TGTGCCAGCAGGAGCGGGTTCTATGGCTACACCTTC
TRBJ1-1 TRBD1 TRBV4-3 . CASSPYRGGAEAFF TGCGCCAGCAGCCCATACAGGGGAGGCGCTGAAGCTTTCTTT
TRBJ2-5 TRBD2 TRBV6-5 . CASSPQAGGRETQYF TGTGCCAGCAGTCCTCAAGCGGGAGGAAGAGAGACCCAGTACTTC
TRBJ1-3 . TRBV2 . CASSDEGGISGNTIYF TGTGCCAGCAGTGACGAAGGAGGCATCTCTGGAAACACCATATATTTT
TRBJ1-5 TRBD1 TRBV6-5 once CASSPGTGLVEPQHF TGTGCCAGCAGTCCCGGGACAGGGTTAGTGGAGCCCCAGCATTTT
TRBJ2-7 . TRBV5-1 . CASSLGSSTTTGEQYF TGCGCCAGCAGCTTGGGGTCGAGCACTACTACTGGCGAGCAGTACTTC
TRBJ1-3 . TRBV9 . CASSFKSSGNTIYF TGTGCCAGCAGTTTTAAGAGCTCTGGAAACACCATATATTTT
TRBJ2-3 TRBD2 TRBV27 . CASSLTTSGSGTQYF TGTGCCAGCAGTTTGACGACTAGCGGGAGTGGAACGCAGTATTTT
TRBJ2-7 . TRBV6-5 . CASSSGRATYEQYF TGTGCCAGCAGTTCTGGCAGGGCGACCTACGAGCAGTACTTC
TRBJ2-1 . TRBV13 . CASSPLGRNEQFF TGTGCCAGCAGCCCACTAGGTAGGAATGAGCAGTTCTTC
TRBJ1-2 . TRBV29-1 few CSVGQYYGYTF TGCAGCGTTGGACAGTACTATGGCTACACCTTC
TRBJ1-5 . TRBV19 . CAISRGGNQPQHF TGTGCCATATCCAGGGGCGGGAATCAGCCCCAGCATTTT
TRBJ2-7 TRBD1 TRBV5-1 . CASSFGTGDGEQYF TGCGCCAGCAGCTTCGGGACAGGGGATGGCGAGCAGTACTTC
TRBJ1-1 . TRBV29-1 . CSVDARTLEAFF TGCAGCGTTGATGCTCGGACACTCGAAGCTTTCTTT
TRBJ2-1 TRBD1 TRBV9 . CASSTQTGGNEQFF TGTGCCAGCAGCACACAGACAGGGGGCAATGAGCAGTTCTTC
TRBJ1-5 . TRBV19 . CASSMDRLGPNQPQHF TGTGCCAGTAGTATGGATCGTCTGGGCCCAAATCAGCCCCAGCATTTT
TRBJ1-1 . TRBV6-6 . CASTPTGGSMNTEAFF TGTGCCAGCACCCCAACGGGGGGGTCCATGAACACTGAAGCTTTCTTT
TRBJ2-1 TRBD2 TRBV15 . CATSRGVPSGGNEQFF TGTGCCACCAGCAGAGGAGTCCCTAGCGGGGGGAATGAGCAGTTCTTC
TRBJ2-7 . TRBV5-1 . CASSLADRFYEQYF TGCGCCAGCAGCTTGGCCGACAGGTTCTACGAGCAGTACTTC
TRBJ2-7 TRBD1 TRBV5-4 . CASSPTGPYEQYF TGTGCCAGCAGCCCGACAGGGCCCTACGAGCAGTACTTC
TRBJ2-2 TRBD1 TRBV15 . CATSTLQGAGGELFF TGTGCCACCAGCACACTACAGGGGGCTGGCGGGGAGCTGTTTTTT
TRBJ2-1 TRBD1 TRBV27 . CASSRTGDYPQFF TGTGCCAGCAGTAGGACAGGAGATTACCCCCAGTTCTTC
TRBJ2-1 TRBD2 TRBV27 . CASSFRLAGMSSYNEQFF TGTGCCAGCAGTTTTAGACTAGCGGGGATGAGCTCCTACAATGAGCAGTTCTTC
TRBJ2-7 . TRBV7-2 . CASSSPGTAHYEQYF TGTGCCAGCAGCTCCCCAGGGACTGCCCACTACGAGCAGTACTTC
TRBJ1-5 TRBD1 TRBV27 . CASSPITGGAGNQPQHF TGTGCCAGCAGTCCTATTACAGGGGGCGCGGGCAATCAGCCCCAGCATTTT
TRBJ1-2 TRBD1 TRBV28 . CASSLWGQNYGYTF TGTGCCAGCAGTTTATGGGGACAGAACTATGGCTACACCTTC
TRBJ2-1 TRBD1 TRBV12-5 . CAADRDSYNEQFF TGTGCTGCGGACAGGGACTCCTACAATGAGCAGTTCTTC
TRBJ2-7 TRBD2 TRBV10-3 . CAISEPGGVGSYEQYF TGTGCCATCAGTGAGCCGGGGGGAGTGGGCAGCTACGAGCAGTACTTC
TRBJ1-5 TRBD1 TRBV4-1 . CASSQVGGRNQPQHF TGCGCCAGCAGCCAAGTAGGGGGCCGGAATCAGCCCCAGCATTTT
TRBJ2-1 . TRBV9 . CASSSGGSYNEQFF TGTGCCAGCAGCTCAGGGGGGTCCTACAATGAGCAGTTCTTC
TRBJ1-4 TRBD1 TRBV27 . CASSLWGQRTNEKLFF TGTGCCAGCAGTTTATGGGGACAGAGGACTAATGAAAAACTGTTTTTT
TRBJ2-5 . TRBV5-1 . CASSLIVGAAETQYF TGCGCCAGCAGCTTGATAGTGGGAGCAGCGGAGACCCAGTACTTC
TRBJ2-7 TRBD2 TRBV19 . CASAVLAGGLYEQYF TGTGCCAGTGCCGTACTAGCGGGAGGACTCTACGAGCAGTACTTC
TRBJ1-1 . TRBV4-2 . CASSQEGPVERGVGEAFF TGTGCCAGCAGCCAAGAGGGGCCAGTAGAGCGTGGGGTCGGCGAAGCTTTCTTT
TRBJ1-3 . TRBV10-3 . CAISEPDSNTIYF TGTGCCATCAGTGAGCCGGACAGTAACACCATATATTTT